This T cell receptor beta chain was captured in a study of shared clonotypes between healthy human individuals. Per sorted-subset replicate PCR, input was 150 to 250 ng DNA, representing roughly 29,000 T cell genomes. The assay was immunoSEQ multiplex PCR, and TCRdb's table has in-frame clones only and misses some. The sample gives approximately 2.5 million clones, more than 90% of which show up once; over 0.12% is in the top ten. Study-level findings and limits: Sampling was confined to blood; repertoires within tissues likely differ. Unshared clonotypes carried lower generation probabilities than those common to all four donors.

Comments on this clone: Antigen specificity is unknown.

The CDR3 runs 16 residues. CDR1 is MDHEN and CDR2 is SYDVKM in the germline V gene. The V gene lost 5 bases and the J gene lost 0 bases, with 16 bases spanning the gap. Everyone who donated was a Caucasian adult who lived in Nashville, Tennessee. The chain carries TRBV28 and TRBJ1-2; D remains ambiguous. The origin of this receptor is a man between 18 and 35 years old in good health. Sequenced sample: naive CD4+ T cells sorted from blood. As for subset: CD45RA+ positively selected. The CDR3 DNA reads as TGTGCCAGCAGTACCTTTGGAGCAGGCACTAACTATGGCTACACCTTC. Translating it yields CASSTFGAGTNYGYTF.